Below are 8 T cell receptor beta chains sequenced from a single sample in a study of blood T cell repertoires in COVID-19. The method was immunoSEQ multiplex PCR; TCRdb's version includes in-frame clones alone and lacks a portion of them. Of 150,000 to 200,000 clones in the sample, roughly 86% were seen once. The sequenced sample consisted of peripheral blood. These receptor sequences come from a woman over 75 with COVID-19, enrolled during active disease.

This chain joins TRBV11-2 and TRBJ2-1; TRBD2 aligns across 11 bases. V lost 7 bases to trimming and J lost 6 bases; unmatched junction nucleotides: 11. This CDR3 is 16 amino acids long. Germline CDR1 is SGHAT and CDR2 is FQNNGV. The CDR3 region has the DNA TGTGCCAGCAACACTCAAGCCCTAGCGGGAGGCAATGAGCAGTTCTTC. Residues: CASNTQALAGGNEQFF.

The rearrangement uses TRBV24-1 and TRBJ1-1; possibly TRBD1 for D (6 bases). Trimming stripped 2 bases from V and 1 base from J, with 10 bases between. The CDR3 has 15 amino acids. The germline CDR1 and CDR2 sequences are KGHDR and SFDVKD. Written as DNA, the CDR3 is TGTGCCACCAGTGATTCCCGGACAGCGAACACTGAAGCTTTCTTT. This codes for CATSDSRTANTEAFF.

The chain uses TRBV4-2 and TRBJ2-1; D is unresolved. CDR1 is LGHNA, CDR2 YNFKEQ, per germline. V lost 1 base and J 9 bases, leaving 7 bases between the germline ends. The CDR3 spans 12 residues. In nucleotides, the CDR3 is TGTGCCAGCAGCCAAGCTTATAGTGAGCAGTTCTTC. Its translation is CASSQAYSEQFF.

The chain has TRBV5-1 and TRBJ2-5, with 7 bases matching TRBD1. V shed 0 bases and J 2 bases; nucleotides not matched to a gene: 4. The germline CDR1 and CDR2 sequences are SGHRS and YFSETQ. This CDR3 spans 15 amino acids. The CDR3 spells CASSLARGQQETQYF. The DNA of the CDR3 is TGCGCCAGCAGCTTGGCGAGGGGGCAACAAGAGACCCAGTACTTC.

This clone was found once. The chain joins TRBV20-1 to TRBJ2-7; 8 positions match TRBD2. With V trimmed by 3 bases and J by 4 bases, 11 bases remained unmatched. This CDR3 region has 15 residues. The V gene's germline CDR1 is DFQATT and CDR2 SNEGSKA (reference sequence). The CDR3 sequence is CSASQGLAAFYEQYF. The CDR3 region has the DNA TGCAGTGCTAGTCAAGGACTAGCCGCCTTTTACGAGCAGTACTTC.

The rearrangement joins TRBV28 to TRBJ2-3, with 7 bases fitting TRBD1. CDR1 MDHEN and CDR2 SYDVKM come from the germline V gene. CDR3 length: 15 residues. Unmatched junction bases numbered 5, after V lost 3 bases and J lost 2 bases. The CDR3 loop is CASSLLGQPTDTQYF. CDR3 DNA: TGTGCCAGCAGTTTGTTGGGACAGCCCACAGATACGCAGTATTTT.

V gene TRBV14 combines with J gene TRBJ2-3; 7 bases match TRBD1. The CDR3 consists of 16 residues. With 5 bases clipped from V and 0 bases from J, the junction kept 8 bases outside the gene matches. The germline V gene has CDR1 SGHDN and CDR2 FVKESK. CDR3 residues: CASSSYPGQSTDTQYF. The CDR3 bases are TGTGCCAGCAGCTCTTACCCGGGACAGAGCACAGATACGCAGTATTTT.

The CDR3 sequence: CASSLAGTDTQYF. For the CDR3, the DNA is TGTGCCAGCAGCTTGGCGGGAACAGATACGCAGTATTTT. The chain links TRBV5-4 to TRBJ2-3; tentative D call: TRBD2 (5 bases). The CDR3 has 13 amino acids. Per germline, CDR1 SGHNT and CDR2 YYREEE (reference sequence). With 0 bases removed from V and 3 bases from J, the gap between germline ends came to 5 bases.